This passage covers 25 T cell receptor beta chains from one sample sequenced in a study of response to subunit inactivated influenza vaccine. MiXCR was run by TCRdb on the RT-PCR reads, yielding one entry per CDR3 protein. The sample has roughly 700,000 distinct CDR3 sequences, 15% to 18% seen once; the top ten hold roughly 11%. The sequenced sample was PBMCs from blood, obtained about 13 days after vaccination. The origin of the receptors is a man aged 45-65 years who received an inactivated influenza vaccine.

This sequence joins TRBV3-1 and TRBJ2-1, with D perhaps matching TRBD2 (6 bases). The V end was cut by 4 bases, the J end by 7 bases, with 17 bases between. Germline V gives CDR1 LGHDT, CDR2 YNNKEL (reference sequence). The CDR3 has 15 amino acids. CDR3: CASSPPGSLLNEQFF. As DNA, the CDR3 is TGTGCCAGCAGCCCCCCCGGGAGTCTGTTGAATGAGCAGTTCTTC.

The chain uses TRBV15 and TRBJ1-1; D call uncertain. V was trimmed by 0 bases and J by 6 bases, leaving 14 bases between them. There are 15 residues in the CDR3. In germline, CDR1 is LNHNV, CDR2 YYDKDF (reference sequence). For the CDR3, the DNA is TGTGCCACCAGCAGAGATCGCGGGCAGACCCCTGAAGCTTTCTTT. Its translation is CATSRDRGQTPEAFF.

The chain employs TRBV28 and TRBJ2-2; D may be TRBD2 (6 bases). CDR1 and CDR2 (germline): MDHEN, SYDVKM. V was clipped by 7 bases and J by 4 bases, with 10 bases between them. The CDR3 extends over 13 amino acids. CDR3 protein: CASNGGSTGELFF. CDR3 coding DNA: TGTGCCAGCAATGGAGGGTCCACCGGGGAGCTGTTTTTT.

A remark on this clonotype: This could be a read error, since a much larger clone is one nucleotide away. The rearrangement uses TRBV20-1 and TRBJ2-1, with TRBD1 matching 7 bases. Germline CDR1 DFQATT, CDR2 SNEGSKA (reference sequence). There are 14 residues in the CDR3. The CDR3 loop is CSATGTASYTEQFF. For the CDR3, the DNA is TGCAGTGCGACCGGGACAGCCTCCTACACTGAGCAGTTCTTC.

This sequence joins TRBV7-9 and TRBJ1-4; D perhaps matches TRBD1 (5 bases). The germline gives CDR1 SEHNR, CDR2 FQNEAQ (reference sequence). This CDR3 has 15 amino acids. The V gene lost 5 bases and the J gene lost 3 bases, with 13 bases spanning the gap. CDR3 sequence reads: CASSQPGRANEKLFF. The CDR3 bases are TGTGCCAGCAGCCAACCGGGACGGGCTAATGAAAAACTGTTTTTT.

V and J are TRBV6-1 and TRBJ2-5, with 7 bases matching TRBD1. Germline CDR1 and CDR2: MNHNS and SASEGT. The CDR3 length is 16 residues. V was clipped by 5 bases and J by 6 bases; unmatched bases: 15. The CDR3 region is CASSTPWDSLKKTQYF. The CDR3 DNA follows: TGTGCCAGCAGTACGCCCTGGGACAGCCTTAAGAAGACCCAGTACTTC.

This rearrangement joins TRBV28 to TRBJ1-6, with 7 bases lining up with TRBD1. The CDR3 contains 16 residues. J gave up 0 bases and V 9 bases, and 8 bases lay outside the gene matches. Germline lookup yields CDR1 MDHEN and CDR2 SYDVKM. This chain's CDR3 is CASNGGQSSYNSPLHF. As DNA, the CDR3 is TGTGCCAGTAACGGGGGACAGAGCTCCTATAATTCACCCCTCCACTTT.

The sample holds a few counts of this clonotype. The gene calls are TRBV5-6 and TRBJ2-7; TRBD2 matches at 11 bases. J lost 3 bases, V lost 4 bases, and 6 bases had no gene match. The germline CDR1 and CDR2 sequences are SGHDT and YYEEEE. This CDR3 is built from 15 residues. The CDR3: CASSGSGRAFYEQYF. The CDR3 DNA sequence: TGTGCCAGCAGCGGTAGCGGGAGGGCCTTCTACGAGCAGTACTTC.

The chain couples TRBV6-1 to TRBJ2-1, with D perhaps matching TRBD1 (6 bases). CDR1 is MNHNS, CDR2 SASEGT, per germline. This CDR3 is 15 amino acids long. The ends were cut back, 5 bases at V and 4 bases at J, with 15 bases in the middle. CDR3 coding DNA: TGTGCCAGCAGTCTCCGGGACACTAAATACAATGAGCAGTTCTTC. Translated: CASSLRDTKYNEQFF.

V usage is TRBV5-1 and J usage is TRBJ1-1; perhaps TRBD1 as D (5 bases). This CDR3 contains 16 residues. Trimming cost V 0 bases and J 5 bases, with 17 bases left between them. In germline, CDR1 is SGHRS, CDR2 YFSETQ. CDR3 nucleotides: TGCGCCAGCAGCTTGGGCCCGCCAGGGAGAGGTACTGAAGCTTTCTTT. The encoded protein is CASSLGPPGRGTEAFF.

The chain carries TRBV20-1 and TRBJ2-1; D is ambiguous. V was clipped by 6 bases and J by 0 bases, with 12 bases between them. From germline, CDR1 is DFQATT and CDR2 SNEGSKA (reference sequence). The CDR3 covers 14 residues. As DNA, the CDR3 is TGCAGTGCCGCCGGGCCTAGCTCCTACAATGAGCAGTTCTTC. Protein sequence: CSAAGPSSYNEQFF.

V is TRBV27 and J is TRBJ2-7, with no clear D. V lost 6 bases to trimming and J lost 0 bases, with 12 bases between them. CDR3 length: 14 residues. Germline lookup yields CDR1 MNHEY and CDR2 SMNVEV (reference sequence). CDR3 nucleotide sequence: TGTGCCAGCAGAACGGCCTCAAGCTCCTACGAGCAGTACTTC. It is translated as CASRTASSSYEQYF.

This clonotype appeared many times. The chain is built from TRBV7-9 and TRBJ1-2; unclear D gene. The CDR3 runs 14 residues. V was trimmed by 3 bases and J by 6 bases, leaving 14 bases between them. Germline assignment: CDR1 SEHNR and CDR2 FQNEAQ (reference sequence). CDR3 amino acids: CASSFPTSNHGYTF. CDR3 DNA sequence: TGTGCCAGCAGCTTCCCCACCTCCAATCATGGCTACACCTTC.

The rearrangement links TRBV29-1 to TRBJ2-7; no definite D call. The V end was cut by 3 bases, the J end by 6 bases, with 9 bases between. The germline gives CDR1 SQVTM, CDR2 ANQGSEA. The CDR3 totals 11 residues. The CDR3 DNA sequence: TGCAGCGTTGATGTGTGGGGCGAGCAGTACTTC. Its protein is CSVDVWGEQYF.

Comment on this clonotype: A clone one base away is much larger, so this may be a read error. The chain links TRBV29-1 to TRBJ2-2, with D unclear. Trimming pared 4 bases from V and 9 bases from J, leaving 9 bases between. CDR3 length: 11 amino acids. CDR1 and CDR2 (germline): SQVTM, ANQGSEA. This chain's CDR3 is CSVGRSRELFF. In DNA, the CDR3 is TGCAGCGTTGGCCGGTCGAGGGAGCTGTTTTTT.

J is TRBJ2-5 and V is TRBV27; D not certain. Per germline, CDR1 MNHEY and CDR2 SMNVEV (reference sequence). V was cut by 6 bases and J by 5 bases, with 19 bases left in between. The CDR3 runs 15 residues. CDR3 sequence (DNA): TGTGCCAGCAGACCCTTCCAGCGAGTCGAGGAGACCCAGTACTTC. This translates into CASRPFQRVEETQYF.

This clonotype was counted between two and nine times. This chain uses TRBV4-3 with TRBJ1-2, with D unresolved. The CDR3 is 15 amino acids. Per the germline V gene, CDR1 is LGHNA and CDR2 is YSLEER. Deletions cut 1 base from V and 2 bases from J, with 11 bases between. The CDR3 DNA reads TGCGCCAGCAGCCAAGTTACCAGCTTCAACTATGGCTACACCTTC. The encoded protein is CASSQVTSFNYGYTF.

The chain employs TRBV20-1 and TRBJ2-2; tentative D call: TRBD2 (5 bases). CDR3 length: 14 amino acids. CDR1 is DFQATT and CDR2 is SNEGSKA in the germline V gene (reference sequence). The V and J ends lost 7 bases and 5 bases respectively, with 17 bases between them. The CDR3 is CSGARGRQTGELFF. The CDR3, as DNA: TGCAGTGGAGCGAGAGGGCGTCAAACCGGGGAGCTGTTTTTT.

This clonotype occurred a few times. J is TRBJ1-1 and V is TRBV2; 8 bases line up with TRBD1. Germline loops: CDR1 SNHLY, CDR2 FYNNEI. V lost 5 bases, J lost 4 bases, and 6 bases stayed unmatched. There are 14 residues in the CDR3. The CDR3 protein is CASSLQGGSTEAFF. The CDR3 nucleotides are TGTGCCAGCAGTCTACAGGGGGGATCCACTGAAGCTTTCTTT.

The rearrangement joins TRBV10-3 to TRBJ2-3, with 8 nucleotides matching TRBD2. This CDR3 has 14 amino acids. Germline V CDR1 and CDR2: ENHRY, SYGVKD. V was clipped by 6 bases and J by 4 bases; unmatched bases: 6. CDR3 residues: CAIRKREFSDTQYF. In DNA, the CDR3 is TGTGCCATCAGGAAGCGGGAGTTTTCAGATACGCAGTATTTT.

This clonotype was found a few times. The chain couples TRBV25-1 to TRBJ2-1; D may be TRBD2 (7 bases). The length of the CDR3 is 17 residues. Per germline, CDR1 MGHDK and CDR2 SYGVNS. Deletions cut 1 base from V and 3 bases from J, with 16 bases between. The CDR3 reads CASSELGGGQNYNEQFF. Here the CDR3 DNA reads TGTGCCAGCAGTGAATTAGGGGGGGGACAAAACTACAATGAGCAGTTCTTC. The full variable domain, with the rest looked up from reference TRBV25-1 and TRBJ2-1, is EADIYQTPRYLVIGTGKKITLECSQTMGHDKMYWYQQDPGMELHLIHYSYGVNSTEKGDLSSESTVSRIRTEHFPLTLESARPSHTSQYLCASSELGGGQNYNEQFFGPGTRLTVL.

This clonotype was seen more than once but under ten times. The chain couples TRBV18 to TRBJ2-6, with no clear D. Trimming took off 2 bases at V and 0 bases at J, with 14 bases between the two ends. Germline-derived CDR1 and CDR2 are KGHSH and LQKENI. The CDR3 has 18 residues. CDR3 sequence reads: CASSPMALLSSGANVLTF. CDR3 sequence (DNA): TGTGCCAGCTCACCAATGGCACTTCTTAGCTCTGGGGCCAACGTCCTGACTTTC.

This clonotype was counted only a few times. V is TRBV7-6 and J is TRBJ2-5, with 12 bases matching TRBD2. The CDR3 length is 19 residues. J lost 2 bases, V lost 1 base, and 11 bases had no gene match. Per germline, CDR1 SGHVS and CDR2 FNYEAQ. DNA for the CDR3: TGTGCCAGCAGCTTAGGTGTTCTAGCGGGAGGGCCAAAACAAGAGACCCAGTACTTC. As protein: CASSLGVLAGGPKQETQYF.

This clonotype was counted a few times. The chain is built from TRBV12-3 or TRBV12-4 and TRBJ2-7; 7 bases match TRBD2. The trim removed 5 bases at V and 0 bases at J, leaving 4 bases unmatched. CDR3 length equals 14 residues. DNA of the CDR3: TGTGCCAGCAGTGCCGGGAGGTTCTCCTACGAGCAGTACTTC. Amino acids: CASSAGRFSYEQYF.

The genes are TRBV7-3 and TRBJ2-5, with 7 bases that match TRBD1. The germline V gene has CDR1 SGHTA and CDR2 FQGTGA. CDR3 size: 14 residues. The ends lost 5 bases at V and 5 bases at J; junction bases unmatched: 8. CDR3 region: CASSIFDRDETQYF. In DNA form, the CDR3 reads TGTGCCAGCAGCATATTCGACAGGGACGAGACCCAGTACTTC.